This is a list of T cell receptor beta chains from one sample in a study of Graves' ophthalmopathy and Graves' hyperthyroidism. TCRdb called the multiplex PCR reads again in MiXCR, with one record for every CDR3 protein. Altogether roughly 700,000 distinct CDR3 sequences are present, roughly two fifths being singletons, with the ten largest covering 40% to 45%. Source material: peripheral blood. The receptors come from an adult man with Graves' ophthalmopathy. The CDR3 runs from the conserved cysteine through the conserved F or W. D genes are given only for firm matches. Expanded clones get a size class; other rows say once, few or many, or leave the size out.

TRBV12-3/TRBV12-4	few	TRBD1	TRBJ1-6	CASSWDRVSSPLHF	TGTGCCAGCAGCTGGGACAGGGTCTCCTCACCCCTCCACTTT
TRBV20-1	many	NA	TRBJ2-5	CSARDGNVVGETQYF	TGCAGTGCTAGAGATGGGAACGTTGTGGGAGAGACCCAGTACTTC
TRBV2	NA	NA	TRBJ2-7	CASSYGFRRYEQYF	TGTGCCAGCAGTTACGGTTTCAGGCGATACGAGCAGTACTTC
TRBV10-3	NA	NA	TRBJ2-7	CASSYGTKTYEQYF	TGTGCCAGCAGTTACGGGACCAAGACCTACGAGCAGTACTTC
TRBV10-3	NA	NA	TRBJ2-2	CAIWRGAISTDTGELFF	TGTGCCATCTGGAGGGGAGCGATTTCTACGGACACCGGGGAGCTGTTTTTT
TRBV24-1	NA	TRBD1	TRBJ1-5	CASDTGQGTNQPQHF	TGTGCCAGCGACACCGGACAGGGCACTAATCAGCCCCAGCATTTT
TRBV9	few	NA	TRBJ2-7	CASSVEAGPYEQYF	TGTGCCAGCAGCGTAGAAGCAGGGCCCTACGAGCAGTACTTC
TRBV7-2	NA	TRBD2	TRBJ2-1	CASSWGLADYNEQFF	TGTGCCAGCAGCTGGGGACTAGCGGATTACAATGAGCAGTTCTTC
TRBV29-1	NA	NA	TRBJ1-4	CSVEVGGRMGAANEKLFF	TGCAGCGTTGAAGTCGGGGGGCGTATGGGGGCGGCTAATGAAAAACTGTTTTTT
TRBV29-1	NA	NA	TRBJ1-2	CTLGANYGYTF	TGCACCTTAGGAGCTAACTATGGCTACACCTTC
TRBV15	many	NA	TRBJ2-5	CATTRRGRTRRTETQYF	TGTGCCACCACCAGAAGAGGAAGGACCCGGCGGACGGAGACCCAGTACTTC
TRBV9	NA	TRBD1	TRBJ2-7	CASSVEADRGREQYF	TGTGCCAGCAGCGTAGAGGCGGACAGGGGGCGAGAGCAGTACTTC
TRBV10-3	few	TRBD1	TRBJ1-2	CASGQGTSDYGYTF	TGTGCCAGTGGACAGGGGACGTCTGACTATGGCTACACCTTC
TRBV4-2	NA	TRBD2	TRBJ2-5	CASSQGTGTSGNGGETQYF	TGTGCCAGCAGCCAAGGGACAGGAACTAGCGGGAATGGGGGAGAGACCCAGTACTTC
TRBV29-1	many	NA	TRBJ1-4	CSVREANEKLFF	TGCAGCGTACGGGAAGCAAATGAAAAACTGTTTTTT
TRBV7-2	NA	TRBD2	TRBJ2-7	CASSFLAGAGYEQYF	TGTGCCAGCAGCTTTCTAGCGGGAGCCGGCTACGAGCAGTACTTC
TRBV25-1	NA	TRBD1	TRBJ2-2	CASSSGVTGDTGELFF	TGTGCCAGCAGCTCAGGAGTGACAGGGGACACCGGGGAGCTGTTTTTT
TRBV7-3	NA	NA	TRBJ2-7	CASRGADSYEQYF	TGTGCCAGCAGGGGGGCGGACTCCTACGAGCAGTACTTC
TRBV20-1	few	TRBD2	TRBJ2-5	CSAISGRVQETQYF	TGCAGTGCGATTAGCGGGAGGGTCCAAGAGACCCAGTACTTC
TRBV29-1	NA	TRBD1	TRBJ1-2	CSLEDRGLDGYTF	TGCAGCTTAGAGGACAGGGGGTTGGATGGCTACACCTTC
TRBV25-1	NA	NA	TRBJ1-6	CASYGPNSPLHF	TGTGCCAGTTATGGACCTAATTCACCCCTCCACTTT
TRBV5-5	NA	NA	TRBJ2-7	CASSLDGGGTQYF	TGTGCCAGCAGCTTGGATGGGGGGGGCACCCAGTACTTC
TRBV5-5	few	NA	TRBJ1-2	CASSLERDFYGYTF	TGTGCCAGCAGCTTGGAACGGGATTTCTATGGCTACACCTTC